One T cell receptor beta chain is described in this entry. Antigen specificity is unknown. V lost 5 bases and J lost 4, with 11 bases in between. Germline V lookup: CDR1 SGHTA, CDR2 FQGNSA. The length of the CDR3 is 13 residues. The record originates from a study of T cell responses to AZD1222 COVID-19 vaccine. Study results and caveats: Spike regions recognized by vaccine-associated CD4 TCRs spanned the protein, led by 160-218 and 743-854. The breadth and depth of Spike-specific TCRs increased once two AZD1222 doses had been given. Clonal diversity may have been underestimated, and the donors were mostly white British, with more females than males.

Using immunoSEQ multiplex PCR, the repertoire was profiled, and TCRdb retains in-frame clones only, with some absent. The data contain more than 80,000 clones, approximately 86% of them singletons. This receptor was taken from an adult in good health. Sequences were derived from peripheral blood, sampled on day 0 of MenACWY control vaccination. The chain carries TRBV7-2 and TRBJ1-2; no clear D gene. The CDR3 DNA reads TGTGCCAGCAGCCCGTATGGGAGCTATGGCTACACCTTC. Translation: CASSPYGSYGYTF.